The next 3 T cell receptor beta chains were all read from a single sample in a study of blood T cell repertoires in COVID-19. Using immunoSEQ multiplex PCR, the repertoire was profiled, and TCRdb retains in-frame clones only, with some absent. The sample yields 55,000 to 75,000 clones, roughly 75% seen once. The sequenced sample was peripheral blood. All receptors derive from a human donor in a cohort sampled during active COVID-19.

The CDR3 spells CASSVYTGGDYGYTF. CDR3 DNA: TGTGCCAGCAGCGTCTACACAGGGGGCGACTATGGCTACACCTTC. The chain uses TRBV5-4 and TRBJ1-2, with TRBD1 matching 9 bases. The CDR3 has 15 residues. The V segment lost 4 bases and the J segment 3 bases; nucleotides outside the gene matches: 7. CDR1 and CDR2 (germline): SGHNT, YYREEE (reference sequence).

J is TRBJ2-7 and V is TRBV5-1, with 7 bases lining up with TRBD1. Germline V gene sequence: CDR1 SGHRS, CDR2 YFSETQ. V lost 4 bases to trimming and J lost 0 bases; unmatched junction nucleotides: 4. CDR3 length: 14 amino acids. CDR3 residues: CASSLDRDSYEQYF. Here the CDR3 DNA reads TGCGCCAGCAGCCTTGACAGGGACTCCTACGAGCAGTACTTC.

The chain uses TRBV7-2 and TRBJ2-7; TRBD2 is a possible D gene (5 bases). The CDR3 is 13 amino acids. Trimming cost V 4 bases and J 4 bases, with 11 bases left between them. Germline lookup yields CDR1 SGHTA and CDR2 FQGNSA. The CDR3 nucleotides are TGTGCCAGCAGCTCCGGACTGGGGTACGAGCAGTACTTC. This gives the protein CASSSGLGYEQYF.